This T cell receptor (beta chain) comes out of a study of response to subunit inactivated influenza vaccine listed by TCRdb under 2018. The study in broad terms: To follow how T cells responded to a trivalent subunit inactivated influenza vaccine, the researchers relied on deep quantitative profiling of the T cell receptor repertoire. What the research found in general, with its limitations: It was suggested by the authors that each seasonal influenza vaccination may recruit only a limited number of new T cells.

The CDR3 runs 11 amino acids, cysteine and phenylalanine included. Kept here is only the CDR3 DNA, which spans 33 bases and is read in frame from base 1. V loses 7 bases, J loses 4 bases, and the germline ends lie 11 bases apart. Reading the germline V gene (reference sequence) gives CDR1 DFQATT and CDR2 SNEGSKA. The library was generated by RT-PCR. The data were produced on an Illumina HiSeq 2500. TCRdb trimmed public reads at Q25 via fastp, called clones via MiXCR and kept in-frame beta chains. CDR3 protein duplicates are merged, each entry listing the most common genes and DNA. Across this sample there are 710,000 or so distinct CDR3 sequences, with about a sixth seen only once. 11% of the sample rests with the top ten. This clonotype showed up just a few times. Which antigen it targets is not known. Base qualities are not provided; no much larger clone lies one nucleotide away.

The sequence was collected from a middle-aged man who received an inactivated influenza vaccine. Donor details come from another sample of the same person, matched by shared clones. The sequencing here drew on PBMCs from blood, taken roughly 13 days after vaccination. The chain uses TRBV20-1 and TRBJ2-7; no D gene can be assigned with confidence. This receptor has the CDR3 CSVELGYEQYF. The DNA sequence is TGCAGTGTTGAGCTAGGGTACGAGCAGTACTTC.